This is a list of T cell receptor beta chains from one sample in a study of T cell repertoires in cytomegalovirus infection. TCRdb used MiXCR to reprocess the reads, holding one entry per CDR3 protein. The data contain about 400,000 distinct CDR3 sequences, 15% to 20% of them seen just once; the ten biggest clones take up around 10%. Material for sequencing was PBMCs. The receptors come from a human donor in good health (CMV status not recorded). Some clones in this sample may be carry-over from other donors' samples. The CDR3 runs from the conserved cysteine through the conserved F or W. D genes are given only for firm matches. Not all rows give a size; the values are once, few, many and, for expanded clones, a class.

v_gene	d_gene	abundance	j_gene	CDR3nt	CDR3aa
TRBV7-2	NA	many	TRBJ1-1	TGTGCCAGCAGCACCGTCGTCAGGTCGAACACTGAAGCTTTCTTT	CASSTVVRSNTEAFF
TRBV11-2	NA	NA	TRBJ2-7	TGTGCCAGCGGCTCACAGGCCTACGAGCAGTACTTC	CASGSQAYEQYF
TRBV7-9	NA	NA	TRBJ1-6	TGTGCCAGCAGCTTGGGGGACCACCGGGATTCACCCCTCCAATTT	CASSLGDHRDSPLQF
TRBV6-2/TRBV6-3	NA	many	TRBJ1-1	TGTGCCAGCAGTTTGATTGGGAACACTGAAGCTTTCTTT	CASSLIGNTEAFF
TRBV4-3	NA	NA	TRBJ2-1	TGCGCCAGCAGCCAGGCCTCCTCCTACAATGAGCAGTTCTTC	CASSQASSYNEQFF
TRBV12-3/TRBV12-4	TRBD1	NA	TRBJ1-5	TGTGCCAGCAGTCTCGACAGCTTGGGACAGCCCCAGAATTTT	CASSLDSLGQPQNF
TRBV2	NA	few	TRBJ1-2	TGTGCCAGCATGAACGGGCTGGGCAGCCCCAATTCAGCCTTC	CASMNGLGSPNSAF
TRBV10-2	TRBD2	NA	TRBJ2-1	TGCGCCAGCCATACTAGCGGGAGTTACAATGAGCAGTTCTTC	CASHTSGSYNEQFF
TRBV11-1	NA	many	TRBJ1-6	TGTGCCAGCAGCTTACGATGGGGCTCACCCCTCCACTTT	CASSLRWGSPLHF
TRBV7-2	TRBD2	many	TRBJ2-7	TGTGCCAGCAGTCTCGGGACTAGCACATCCTACGAGCAGTACTTC	CASSLGTSTSYEQYF
TRBV4-2	NA	NA	TRBJ2-3	TGTGCCAGCAGCCAAGAAATTCATAACCCAGGGGATACGCAGTATTTT	CASSQEIHNPGDTQYF
TRBV6-2/TRBV6-3	NA	few	TRBJ2-1	TGTGCCAGCAGGCAGAGCTCCTACAATGAGCAGTTCTTC	CASRQSSYNEQFF
TRBV7-2	TRBD1	few	TRBJ2-7	TGTGCCAGCAGCACCAAACCGGGACAGGGGTCCTACGAGCAGTACTTC	CASSTKPGQGSYEQYF
TRBV12-3/TRBV12-4	TRBD2	NA	TRBJ2-5	TGTGCCAGCAGCCCTGGCGGGAGGAAGACCCAGTACTTC	CASSPGGRKTQYF
TRBV18	NA	NA	TRBJ1-1	TGTGCCAGCTCACGAATCTCCGGGGATCGGAACACTGAAGCTTTCTTT	CASSRISGDRNTEAFF
TRBV7-6	NA	NA	TRBJ1-4	TGTGCCAGCAGCTTATTTTCTAATGAAAAACTGTTTTTT	CASSLFSNEKLFF
TRBV9	NA	few	TRBJ1-1	TGTGCCAGCAGCGTAGGGGGGGGGGGGCGCGGCACTGAAGCTTTCTTT	CASSVGGGGRGTEAFF
TRBV7-8	NA	many	TRBJ1-1	TGTGCCAGCAGCCTTACGCGGACAGTGACTGAAGCTTTCTTT	CASSLTRTVTEAFF
TRBV6-1	NA	few	TRBJ2-7	TGTGCCGTCCGCTCGGGGGGCCACGAGCAGTACTTC	CAVRSGGHEQYF
TRBV7-6	TRBD2	many	TRBJ2-7	TGTGCCAGCAGCGCACCGGGACTAGGCGAGCAGTACTTC	CASSAPGLGEQYF
TRBV7-9	TRBD1	few	TRBJ2-5	TGTGCCAGCAGCTTGGGACAGGGCAGTATGCAAGAGACCCAGTACTTC	CASSLGQGSMQETQYF
TRBV12-3/TRBV12-4	TRBD1	few	TRBJ1-4	TGTGCCAGTCGACAGGGTAATGAAAAACTGTTTTTT	CASRQGNEKLFF
TRBV28	NA	NA	TRBJ2-3	TGTGCCAGCAGCTTGGACAGCCGCACAGATACGCAGTATTTT	CASSLDSRTDTQYF
TRBV6-5	NA	few	TRBJ1-1	TGTGCCAGCAGTGGGGGGGGGACTGAAGCTTTCTTT	CASSGGGTEAFF
TRBV7-2	NA	many	TRBJ2-3	TGTGCCAGCAGCTTAGTACTGAGCACAGATACGCAGTATTTT	CASSLVLSTDTQYF
TRBV5-6	NA	NA	TRBJ1-1	TGTGCCAGCAGCTTCGCTTTAGCCAGAGGAAATGAAGCTTTCTTT	CASSFALARGNEAFF